This entry lists 27 T cell receptor beta chains sequenced from one sample in a study of T cell clusters in autoimmune cytopenias. TRB was amplified from about 250 ng of peripheral blood genomic DNA per sample. TRB rearrangements were amplified by touch-down multiplex PCR with mixed TRB-A/B primers. From its re-call of the multiplex PCR reads, TCRdb lists each CDR3 protein once, without DNA. The repertoire shows some 4,400 distinct CDR3 sequences; the top ten hold 8.5%. Sequencing was performed on peripheral blood. The receptors shown here come from a human donor with an autoimmune cytopenia or autoimmune hepatitis (not recorded which).

This clonotype is medium-sized (0.01 to 0.1%) by frequency. The chain has TRBV6-5 and TRBJ2-3; TCRdb outputs TRBD2, but without DNA this stays unchecked. Germline loops: CDR1 MNHEY, CDR2 SVGAGI. The CDR3 is made up of 14 amino acids. The CDR3 spells CASSRKRGTDTQYF.

The chain carries TRBV6-2 or TRBV6-3 and TRBJ1-1; the D call from TCRdb, TRBD1, cannot be confirmed without DNA. This CDR3 contains 15 residues. Germline CDR1 is MNHEY and CDR2 is SVGEGT. CDR3 region: CASSSSTGMVTEAFF.

This clonotype is labeled medium-sized based on frequency. The V and J genes are TRBV12-3 or TRBV12-4 and TRBJ2-5. CDR3 length: 14 amino acids. This chain's CDR3 is CASSLAGDQETQYF.

The chain carries TRBV27 and TRBJ1-1; the TCRdb D gene call, TRBD1, has no DNA to confirm it. Germline CDR1 and CDR2: MNHEY and SMNVEV (reference sequence). The CDR3 is made up of 12 amino acids. CDR3 in amino acids: CASRGTATEAFF.

The V call is TRBV5-4, the J call TRBJ1-1. This CDR3 region has 15 residues. Per the germline V gene, CDR1 is SGHNT and CDR2 is YYREEE (reference sequence). The CDR3 reads CASSHYRARDTEAFF.

This clonotype is classed as medium-sized by frequency. The chain has TRBV5-6 and TRBJ2-3; the TRBD1 assignment by TCRdb is unverifiable without DNA. Germline assignment: CDR1 SGHDT and CDR2 YYEEEE. The CDR3 covers 14 residues. This chain's CDR3 is CASSLVVRGDTQYF. Full variable domain (remainder filled in from reference TRBV5-6 and TRBJ2-3): DAGVTQSPTHLIKTRGQQVTLRCSPKSGHDTVSWYQQALGQGPQFIFQYYEEEERQRGNFPDRFSGHQFPNYSSELNVNALLLGDSALYLCASSLVVRGDTQYFGPGTRLTVL.

This clonotype shows up as medium-sized (0.01 to 0.1%) by frequency. This rearrangement joins TRBV30 to TRBJ2-3; TCRdb's assignment of TRBD1 cannot be checked, as there is no DNA. There are 12 residues in the CDR3. Germline loops: CDR1 GTSNPN, CDR2 SVGIG (reference sequence). The CDR3 region is CAWSRGGDTQYF.

The rearrangement links TRBV6-2 or TRBV6-3 to TRBJ2-3; the TCRdb D gene call, TRBD2, has no DNA to confirm it. This CDR3 comprises 14 residues. Germline V gene data show CDR1 as MNHEY and CDR2 as SVGEGT. The CDR3 loop is CASSEPGLTDTQYF.

This clonotype shows up as medium-sized by frequency. The rearrangement uses TRBV18 and TRBJ2-3. CDR3 length: 15 amino acids. CDR1 is KGHSH and CDR2 is LQKENI in the germline V gene. The CDR3 spells CASSPSGGSTDTQYF.

According to its frequency, this clonotype is medium-sized. The chain combines TRBV6-1 with TRBJ2-1; with no DNA, the TCRdb D assignment of TRBD2 cannot be verified. Germline CDR1 reads MNHNS; CDR2 reads SASEGT. This CDR3 has 17 amino acids. CDR3 in amino acids: CASSERGGSPTYNEQFF.

This clonotype is identified as medium-sized from frequency. This chain uses TRBV12-3 or TRBV12-4 with TRBJ1-2; the TRBD1 assignment by TCRdb is unverifiable without DNA. This CDR3 comprises 15 residues. CDR3 in amino acids: CASSLSRGGSYGYTF.

According to its frequency, this clonotype is medium-sized. This sequence joins TRBV19 and TRBJ1-1; without DNA, the TCRdb call of TRBD1 cannot be checked. This CDR3 contains 15 residues. Per germline, CDR1 LNHDA and CDR2 SQIVND (reference sequence). The CDR3 region is CASRKPTGADTEAFF.

This sequence joins TRBV6-6 and TRBJ2-4; the D call from TCRdb, TRBD2, cannot be confirmed without DNA. The CDR3 runs to 14 residues. The germline CDR1 and CDR2 sequences are MNHNY and SVGAGI (reference sequence). This CDR3 is CASRSPGLQNIQYF.

The chain has TRBV18 and TRBJ2-1. Germline CDR1 is KGHSH and CDR2 is LQKENI. The CDR3 has 15 amino acids. This chain's CDR3 is CASSPNSQIRNEQFF.

According to its frequency, this clonotype is medium-sized (0.01 to 0.1%). This chain connects TRBV19 to TRBJ2-1. Germline V gene data show CDR1 as LNHDA and CDR2 as SQIVND (reference sequence). This CDR3 is built from 16 residues. CDR3 in amino acids: CASSIPSGSSYNEQFF.

This chain uses TRBV11-2 with TRBJ2-3; with no DNA, the TCRdb D assignment of TRBD2 cannot be verified. Germline values: CDR1 SGHAT, CDR2 FQNNGV. The CDR3 has 16 residues. The CDR3 here is CASSLLAGAGTDTQYF.

This chain links TRBV5-4 with TRBJ2-7. Germline assignment: CDR1 SGHNT and CDR2 YYREEE (reference sequence). This CDR3 comprises 15 residues. The CDR3 sequence: CASSLADTPSYEQYF.

This chain connects TRBV30 to TRBJ2-7; there is no DNA to check the TCRdb D call of TRBD1. This CDR3 has 14 residues. Looked up from germline, CDR1 is GTSNPN and CDR2 is SVGIG (reference sequence). CDR3 loop: CAWSDGTGAYEQYF.

This chain uses TRBV7-3 with TRBJ2-5. Germline V gene data show CDR1 as SGHTA and CDR2 as FQGTGA. The CDR3 loop spans 14 amino acids. CDR3: CASSLNTLVETQYF.

By frequency, this clonotype is medium-sized. V and J are TRBV15 and TRBJ1-1; TCRdb lists TRBD1, though no DNA is available to test this call. The CDR3 is made up of 14 amino acids. The V gene's germline CDR1 is LNHNV and CDR2 YYDKDF (reference sequence). CDR3 protein: CATLSKGSYTEAFF.

By frequency, this clonotype registers medium-sized (0.01 to 0.1%). CDR3 loop: CASTNPGTGTYEQYF. The genes are TRBV6-6 and TRBJ2-7; TCRdb reports TRBD1, a call that lacks DNA to check it against. Germline V gene lookup returns CDR1 MNHNY and CDR2 SVGAGI (reference sequence). There are 15 residues in the CDR3.

The chain employs TRBV7-2 and TRBJ1-2; TCRdb selects TRBD1, and the lack of DNA leaves this call unchecked. The CDR3 sequence is 13 residues long. Germline-derived CDR1 and CDR2 are SGHTA and FQGNSA. The CDR3 sequence is CASSRTITGGYTF.

This clonotype ranks as medium-sized in terms of frequency. The chain uses TRBV6-5 and TRBJ2-3; TCRdb outputs TRBD1, but without DNA this stays unchecked. This CDR3 is 14 amino acids long. Germline CDR1 and CDR2: MNHEY and SVGAGI. The CDR3 sequence is CASREGTAWDTQYF.

Frequency places this clonotype as medium-sized. This sequence joins TRBV19 and TRBJ1-1; the D call from TCRdb, TRBD1, cannot be confirmed without DNA. From germline, CDR1 is LNHDA and CDR2 SQIVND (reference sequence). The CDR3 covers 13 residues. The CDR3 reads CASSINAGGEAFF.

Its frequency marks this clonotype as medium-sized. The chain is built from TRBV5-5 and TRBJ2-3. CDR3 length equals 15 residues. Germline V gene lookup returns CDR1 SGHKS and CDR2 YYEKEE (reference sequence). The CDR3 here is CASSLEGWGTDTQYF.

The chain joins TRBV13 to TRBJ1-3; TCRdb designates TRBD1, a call that cannot be tested without DNA. The germline CDR1 and CDR2 sequences are PRHDT and FYEKMQ (reference sequence). CDR3 length: 16 amino acids. The CDR3 loop reads CASSLRDSSPPNTIYF.

Measured by frequency, this clonotype is medium-sized. The V gene is TRBV30, the J gene TRBJ2-3. The CDR3 has 15 amino acids. The germline gives CDR1 GTSNPN, CDR2 SVGIG (reference sequence). The CDR3 protein is CAWRDNSAVEDTQYF.